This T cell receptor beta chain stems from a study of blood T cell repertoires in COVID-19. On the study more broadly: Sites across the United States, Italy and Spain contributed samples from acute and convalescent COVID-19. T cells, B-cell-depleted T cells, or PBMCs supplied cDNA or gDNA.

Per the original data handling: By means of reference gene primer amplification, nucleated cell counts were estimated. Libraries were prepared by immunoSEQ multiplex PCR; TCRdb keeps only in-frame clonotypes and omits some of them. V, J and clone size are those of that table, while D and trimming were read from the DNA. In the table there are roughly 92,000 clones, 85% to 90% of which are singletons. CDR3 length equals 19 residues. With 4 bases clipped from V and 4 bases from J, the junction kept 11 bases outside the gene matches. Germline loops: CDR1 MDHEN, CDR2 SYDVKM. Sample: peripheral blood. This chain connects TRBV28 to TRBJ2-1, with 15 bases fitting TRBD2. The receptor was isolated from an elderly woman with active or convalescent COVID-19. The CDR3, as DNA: TGTGCCAGCAGTTCTACTTCCGGGACTAGCGGGAGGTTTTACAATGAGCAGTTCTTC. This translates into CASSSTSGTSGRFYNEQFF.